The TCR beta chain under discussion was sequenced for a study of human T cells and chemical hapten exposure. The study, taken as a whole, reports: With regard to DPC sensitization, TCRs above 1 in 1000 frequency did not change.

This clonotype was seen repeatedly, ten times or more. Its target is not known. The authors' processing: Sample-level TCR yields exhibited a median of approximately 96,000, with a range of roughly 20,000 to 700,000. TCRdb fed the 5' RACE reads into MiXCR, producing one record per CDR3 protein. Here the V and J calls rest on TCRdb's processing, not on the authors' analysis. The top ten hold more than 1.2% of the sample, which has 150,000 or so distinct CDR3 sequences, 4.1% seen once. The CDR3 has 13 residues. From germline, CDR1 is SNHLY and CDR2 FYNNEI. V lost 6 bases and J lost 7, with 16 bases in between. Unfractionated whole blood was the source from which total RNA was extracted.

The receptor was isolated from a female donor in good health. The chain is built from TRBV2 and TRBJ2-7; TRBD2 is a possible D gene (5 bases). The CDR3 loop reads CASRSGFPKEQYF. The CDR3 DNA sequence: TGTGCCAGCAGATCGGGATTCCCCAAGGAGCAGTACTTC.